This TCR beta chain was found in a study of human T cells and chemical hapten exposure. Study background: Donors were sensitized with 2% DPC on the upper inner arm.

Only a few counts were recorded for this clonotype. As to time point: patch test 1, 2 weeks after DPC sensitization. Treatment noted: therapeutic diphenylcyclopropenone sensitization with weekly scalp DPC. Using its own MiXCR run on the RACE reads, TCRdb lists one record per CDR3 protein. The data show about 90,000 distinct CDR3 sequences, under 12% seen once. Germline V gives CDR1 KGHSH, CDR2 LQKENI. V gave up 2 bases and J gave up 3 bases, with 7 bases separating them. The CDR3 contains 13 residues. Sequencing used whole blood, obtained in connection with sensitization to the hapten diphenylcyclopropenone (DPC). The receptor was derived from a man aged 40-49 years with alopecia areata. Some clones in this sample may be carry-over from other donors' samples. The V gene is TRBV18, the J gene TRBJ1-1; D gene ambiguous. CDR3 in amino acids: CASSPITDTEAFF. CDR3 DNA sequence: TGTGCCAGCTCACCAATAACAGACACTGAAGCTTTCTTT.